This TCR beta chain was sequenced for a study of Ad26.COV2.S vaccination and SARS-CoV-2 variants. Study information: The authors gave Ad26.COV2.S intramuscularly, either once or twice 56 days apart. Overall study findings and caveats: Vaccinees and placebo recipients showed similar non-spike TCR breadth. After vaccination, reports described spike-specific CD8+ and CD4+ T cell responses as showing substantial breadth.

Treatment denoted: about 20 received Ad26.COV2.S at low or high dose, single or two shots; a few received placebo; per-sample allocation not given. Specimen acquisition occurred on day 63 following the initial vaccine or placebo injection. Boston hosted the donor, who was an adult aged 18-55 years. Germline assignment: CDR1 SGHRS and CDR2 YFSETQ. V trimming: 2 bases; J trimming: 1 base; junction bases outside the gene matches: 4. The CDR3 covers 15 residues. The method was immunoSEQ multiplex PCR; TCRdb's version includes in-frame clones alone and lacks a portion of them. The sample lists about 350,000 clones, about 85% seen once, with 3.3% in the top ten. As for this clone: The antigen is undetermined.

The sequence derives from a person aged 18 to 65 who received the Ad26.COV2.S COVID-19 vaccine or a placebo. The chain employs TRBV5-1 and TRBJ2-7; TRBD2 matches 9 bases. The sequences come from peripheral blood, collected in a trial of Ad26.COV2.S vaccine versus placebo. CDR3 in amino acids: CASSFSGSESYEQYF. CDR3 DNA: TGCGCCAGCAGCTTTAGCGGGAGTGAATCCTACGAGCAGTACTTC.